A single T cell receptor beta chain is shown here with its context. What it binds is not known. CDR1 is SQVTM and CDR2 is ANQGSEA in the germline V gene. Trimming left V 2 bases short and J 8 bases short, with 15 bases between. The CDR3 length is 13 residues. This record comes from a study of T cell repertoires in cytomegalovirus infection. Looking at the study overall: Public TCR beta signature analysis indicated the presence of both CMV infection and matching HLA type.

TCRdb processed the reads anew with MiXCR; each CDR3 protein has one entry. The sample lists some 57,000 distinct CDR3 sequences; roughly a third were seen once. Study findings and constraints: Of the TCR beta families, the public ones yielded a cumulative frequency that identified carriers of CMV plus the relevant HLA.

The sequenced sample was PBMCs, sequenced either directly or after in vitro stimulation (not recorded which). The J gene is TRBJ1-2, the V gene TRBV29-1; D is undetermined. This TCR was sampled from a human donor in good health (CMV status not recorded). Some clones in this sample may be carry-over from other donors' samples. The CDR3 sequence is CSVEYSKVEGYTF. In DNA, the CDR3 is TGCAGCGTTGAATACTCTAAGGTGGAGGGCTACACCTTC.